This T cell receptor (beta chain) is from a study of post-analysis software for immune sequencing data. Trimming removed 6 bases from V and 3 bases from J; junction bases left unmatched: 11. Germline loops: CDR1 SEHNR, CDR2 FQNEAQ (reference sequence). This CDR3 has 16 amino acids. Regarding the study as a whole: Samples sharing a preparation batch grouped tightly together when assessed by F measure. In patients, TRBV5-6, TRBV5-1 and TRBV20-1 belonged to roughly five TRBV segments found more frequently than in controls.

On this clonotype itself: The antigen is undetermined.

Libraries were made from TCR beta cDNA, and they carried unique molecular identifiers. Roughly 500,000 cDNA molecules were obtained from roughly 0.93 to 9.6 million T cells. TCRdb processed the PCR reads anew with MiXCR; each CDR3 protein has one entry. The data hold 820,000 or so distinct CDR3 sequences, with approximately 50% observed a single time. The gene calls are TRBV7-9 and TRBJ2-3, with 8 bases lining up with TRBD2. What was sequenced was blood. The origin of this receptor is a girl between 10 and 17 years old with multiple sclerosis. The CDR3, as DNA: TGTGCCAGCAGTCGAAACTCCCAGCGGGAGACAGATACGCAGTATTTT. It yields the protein CASSRNSQRETDTQYF.